This TCR beta chain is drawn from a study of blood T cell repertoires in COVID-19. Study as a whole: Samples of COVID-19 (acute and convalescent) were obtained from the United States, Italy and Spain. In each case, the material was cDNA or gDNA derived from T cells, B-cell-depleted T cells, or PBMCs.

Methods used by the authors: Reference gene primer amplification in the assay estimated nucleated cell counts. The data were produced by immunoSEQ multiplex PCR, yet TCRdb's version contains in-frame clones alone and is incomplete. The DNA was the basis for D and trimming; V, J and clone size are from that table. The sample holds 50,000 to 75,000 clones, roughly nine tenths seen once. Germline trimming cut 7 bases from V and 2 bases from J; bases unmatched to any gene: 9. The germline V gene has CDR1 SNHLY and CDR2 FYNNEI. The CDR3 totals 15 residues. The specimen was peripheral blood. The clonotype originates from a human donor in a cohort sampled during active COVID-19. This chain uses TRBV2 with TRBJ1-1, with 8 bases aligning to TRBD1. The CDR3 sequence is CASTFYRGTNTEAFF. The CDR3 DNA is TGTGCCAGCACTTTTTACAGGGGGACAAACACTGAAGCTTTCTTT. The full variable domain, its missing parts supplied by reference TRBV2 and TRBJ1-1, is EPEVTQTPSHQVTQMGQEVILRCVPISNHLYFYWYRQILGQKVEFLVSFYNNEISEKSEIFDDQFSVERPDGSNFTLKIRSTKLEDSAMYFCASTFYRGTNTEAFFGQGTRLTVV.